These 8 T cell receptor beta chains originate from one sample sequenced in a study of T cell repertoires in cytomegalovirus infection (dated by TCRdb to the late 2010s). Their antigen targets remain unknown. TCRdb lists the instrument as Illumina HiSeq 1500. Using fastp trimming at Q25 and MiXCR clonotype assembly, TCRdb reanalyzed the public sequencing data and kept in-frame beta chains. One record per CDR3 amino acid sequence lists the most common genes and DNA. This sample lists hundreds of thousands of distinct CDR3 sequences; roughly 36% were detected once. The top ten clonotypes cover around a sixth of the sample. What this sample's treatment or condition label stands for: in vitro stimulation with specific CMV peptide epitopes to enrich CMV-specific T cells. Source: cultured PBMCs, taken from culture after CMV antigen stimulation. The receptors were sampled from a human donor in good health (CMV status not recorded). Some clones in this sample may be carry-over from other donors' samples.

The chain uses TRBV12-3 or TRBV12-4 and TRBJ2-3; 7 positions agree with TRBD1. Trimming cost V 7 bases and J 0 bases; bases outside gene matches: 7. The CDR3 covers 15 residues. In DNA form, the CDR3 reads TGTGCCAGCAACTCACAGGGGTCTAGCACAGATACGCAGTATTTT. Protein: CASNSQGSSTDTQYF.

This clonotype has just a few counts. V is TRBV6-2 or TRBV6-3 and J is TRBJ2-7; a possible D gene is TRBD2 (5 bases). CDR1 is MNHEY, CDR2 SVGEGT, per germline. The ends were cut back, 6 bases at V and 3 bases at J, with 12 bases in the middle. CDR3 length: 13 residues. Here the CDR3 DNA reads TGTGCCAGCAGCAGAGCCGGGAACTACGAGCAGTACTTC. Amino acids: CASSRAGNYEQYF.

V gene TRBV7-2 combines with J gene TRBJ1-6, with D unresolved. The CDR3 has 14 residues. V dropped 1 base and J dropped 9 bases, with 10 bases sitting between them. CDR1 and CDR2 (germline): SGHTA, FQGNSA. In nucleotides, the CDR3 is TGTGCCAGCAGCTTAGGCACTTGGCGTTCACCCCTCCACTTT. Its protein is CASSLGTWRSPLHF.

This clonotype occurred a few times. This chain links TRBV20-1 with TRBJ2-5, with TRBD1 identical over 8 bases. Trimming cost V 5 bases and J 5 bases; bases outside gene matches: 7. Germline V gene sequence: CDR1 DFQATT, CDR2 SNEGSKA (reference sequence). The length of the CDR3 is 13 residues. The CDR3 reads CSADVQGAETQYF. DNA of the CDR3: TGCAGTGCTGACGTCCAGGGGGCGGAGACCCAGTACTTC.

The gene calls are TRBV7-6 and TRBJ2-7; 10 bases agree with TRBD2. V lost 5 bases and J lost 5; bases outside the gene matches: 6. Looked up from germline, CDR1 is SGHVS and CDR2 is FNYEAQ. The CDR3 has 14 residues. The CDR3 region is CASSTPSGSHEQYF. CDR3 nucleotide sequence: TGTGCCAGCAGCACTCCTAGCGGGAGCCACGAGCAGTACTTC.

J is TRBJ2-3 and V is TRBV19; 7 nucleotides agree with TRBD2. The length of the CDR3 is 16 residues. Germline trimming cut 6 bases from V and 2 bases from J; bases unmatched to any gene: 11. In germline, CDR1 is LNHDA, CDR2 SQIVND (reference sequence). CDR3 nucleotides: TGTGCCAGTAGAAAAAGGGCTAGCGGATACACAGATACGCAGTATTTT. It specifies CASRKRASGYTDTQYF.

This clonotype has a handful of counts. The genes are TRBV7-9 and TRBJ2-7; possible D gene TRBD2, 5 bases. The V gene's germline CDR1 is SEHNR and CDR2 FQNEAQ (reference sequence). V was shortened by 3 bases and J by 0 bases, with 15 bases between the two germline ends. This CDR3 region has 16 residues. CDR3 sequence: CASSFPRDLSSYEQYF. The DNA of the CDR3 is TGTGCCAGCAGCTTCCCGAGGGATCTGAGCTCCTACGAGCAGTACTTC.

The chain combines TRBV28 with TRBJ2-7; unclear D gene. Trimming took off 8 bases at V and 3 bases at J, with 14 bases between the two ends. The CDR3 length is 13 residues. Germline loops: CDR1 MDHEN, CDR2 SYDVKM. CDR3 sequence reads: CASGKTQYYEQYF. CDR3 DNA: TGTGCCAGCGGCAAGACCCAGTACTACGAGCAGTACTTC.